This entry describes one T cell receptor (beta chain). Germline-derived CDR1 and CDR2 are MGHDK and SYGVNS. This CDR3 spans 16 amino acids. Trimming took 4 bases from V and 6 from J; bases not matched to a gene: 7. This specimen belongs to a study of blood T cell repertoires in COVID-19. The table came from immunoSEQ multiplex PCR; TCRdb's copy has only in-frame clones and leaves some out. The data contain 75,000 to 90,000 clones, around four fifths of them singletons. The sequenced material came from peripheral blood. The receptor was derived from a man in his fifties or sixties with COVID-19, enrolled during active disease. V usage is TRBV25-1 and J usage is TRBJ1-6; 9 bases line up with TRBD1. As DNA, the CDR3 is TGTGCCAGCAGTGGCGGACCACAGGGGGCTAATTCACCCCTCCACTTT. Residues: CASSGGPQGANSPLHF.